This T cell receptor beta chain was sequenced for a study of T cell responses to AZD1222 COVID-19 vaccine. Some clones are missing from TCRdb's copy, which holds only in-frame ones; the method was immunoSEQ multiplex PCR. Of nearly 110,000 clones in the sample, under 95% were seen once. This CDR3 has 14 residues. Germline trimming cut 5 bases from V and 3 bases from J; bases unmatched to any gene: 6. From germline, CDR1 is LNHDA and CDR2 SQIVND (reference sequence). Study-level results: Among AZD1222 vaccinees, only six were seropositive at baseline. Donors skewed white British and female; clonal diversity was possibly underestimated. Unmutated regions of variants are reportedly targeted by nearly half of spike-specific TCRs. Repertoires were sampled only after the peak T cell response.

Points on this clone: Its antigen is undetermined.

This receptor was taken from an adult who received the AZD1222 COVID-19 vaccine. Sample: peripheral blood, taken 28 days after the second AZD1222 dose. V gene TRBV19 combines with J gene TRBJ2-7; TRBD2 aligns across 8 bases. CDR3 loop: CASSLIAGFYEQYF. The CDR3 nucleotides read TGTGCCAGTAGTCTTATAGCGGGGTTCTACGAGCAGTACTTC.